This is a list of T cell receptor beta chains from one sample in a study of T cell responses to AZD1222 COVID-19 vaccine. Libraries were prepared by immunoSEQ multiplex PCR; TCRdb keeps only in-frame clonotypes and omits some of them. The repertoire holds tens of thousands of clones, more than 85% seen once, with 5.2% in the top ten. The sequencing used peripheral blood, collected on day 0 of AZD1222 vaccination. These receptors all stem from an adult in good health. The CDR3 runs from the conserved cysteine through the conserved F or W.

v_call cdr3_aa
TRBV27 CASSSIPVGVNEQFF
TRBV3-1/TRBV3-2 CASSQFYSGGNTIYF
TRBV27 CASSSLGWNQPQHF
TRBV10-3 CAISDLGETNEKLFF
TRBV6-5 CASSYYYRDSNYGYTF
TRBV6-5 CASSLLGEGHTEAFF
TRBV27 CASSLGGPNTEAFF
TRBV9 CASSDGRWSGELFF
TRBV28 CASSPSYRGPNQPQHF
TRBV28 CASSQTGHFTEQYF
TRBV5-1 CATTQGGGHTGELFF
TRBV6-6 CASSYHNEQFF
TRBV5-1 CASSFSGNTGELFF
TRBV29-1 CSGAVGVGKLFF
TRBV27 CASSSGRGPDTQYF
TRBV28 CAMRDARNTEAFF